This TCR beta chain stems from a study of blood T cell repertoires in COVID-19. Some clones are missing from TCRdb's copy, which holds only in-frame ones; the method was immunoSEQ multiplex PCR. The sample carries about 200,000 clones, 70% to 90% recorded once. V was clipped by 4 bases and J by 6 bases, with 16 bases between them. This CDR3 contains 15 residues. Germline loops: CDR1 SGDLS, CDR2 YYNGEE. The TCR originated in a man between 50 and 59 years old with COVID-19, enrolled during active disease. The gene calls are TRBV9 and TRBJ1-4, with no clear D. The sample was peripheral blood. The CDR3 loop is CASSLRPGKDEKLFF. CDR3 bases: TGTGCCAGCAGCCTCCGACCGGGAAAGGATGAAAAACTGTTTTTT.